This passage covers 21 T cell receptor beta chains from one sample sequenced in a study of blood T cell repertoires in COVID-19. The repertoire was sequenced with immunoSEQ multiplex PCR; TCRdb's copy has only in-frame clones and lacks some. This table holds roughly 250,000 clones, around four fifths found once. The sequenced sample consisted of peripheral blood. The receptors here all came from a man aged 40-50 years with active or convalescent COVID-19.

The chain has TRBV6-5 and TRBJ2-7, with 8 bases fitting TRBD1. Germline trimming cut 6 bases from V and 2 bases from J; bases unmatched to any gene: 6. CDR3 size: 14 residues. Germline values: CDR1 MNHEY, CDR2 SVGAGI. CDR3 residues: CASRLDRGPYEQYF. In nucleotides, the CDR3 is TGTGCCAGCAGACTAGACAGGGGTCCCTACGAGCAGTACTTC.

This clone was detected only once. The CDR3 spells CATNRDRGRKLFF. The CDR3 bases are TGTGCCACCAACCGGGACAGGGGGCGAAAACTGTTTTTT. V and J are TRBV19 and TRBJ1-4; 12 positions agree with TRBD1. Germline CDR1 and CDR2: LNHDA and SQIVND (reference sequence). With V trimmed by 10 bases and J by 10 bases, 7 bases remained unmatched. This CDR3 contains 13 residues. The full variable domain, its missing parts supplied by reference TRBV19 and TRBJ1-4, is DGGITQSPKYLFRKEGQNVTLSCEQNLNHDAMYWYRQDPGQGLRLIYYSQIVNDFQKGDIAEGYSVSREKKESFPLTVTSAQKNPTAFYLCATNRDRGRKLFFGSGTQLSVL.

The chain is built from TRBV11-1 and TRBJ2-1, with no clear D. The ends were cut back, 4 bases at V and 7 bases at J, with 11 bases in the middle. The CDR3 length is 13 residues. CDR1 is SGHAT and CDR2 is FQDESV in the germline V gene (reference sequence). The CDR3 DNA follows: TGTGCCAGCAGCTCAGCGTCAGTAAATGAGCAGTTCTTC. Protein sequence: CASSSASVNEQFF.

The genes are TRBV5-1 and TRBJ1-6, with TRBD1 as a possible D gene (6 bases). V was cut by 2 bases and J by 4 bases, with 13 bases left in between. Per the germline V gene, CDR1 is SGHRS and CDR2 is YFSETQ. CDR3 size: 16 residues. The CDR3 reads CASSLQGSGYNSPLHF. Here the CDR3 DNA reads TGCGCCAGCAGCTTACAGGGTTCGGGGTATAATTCACCCCTCCACTTT. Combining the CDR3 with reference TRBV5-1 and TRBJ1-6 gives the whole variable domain KAGVTQTPRYLIKTRGQQVTLSCSPISGHRSVSWYQQTPGQGLQFLFEYFSETQRNKGNFPGRFSGRQFSNSRSEMNVSTLELGDSALYLCASSLQGSGYNSPLHFGNGTRLTVT.

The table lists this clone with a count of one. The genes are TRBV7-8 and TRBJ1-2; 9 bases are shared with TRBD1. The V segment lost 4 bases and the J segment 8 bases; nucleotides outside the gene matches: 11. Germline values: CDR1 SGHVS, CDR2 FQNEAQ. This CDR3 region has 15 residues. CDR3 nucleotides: TGTGCCAGCAGCTCCACGAGTACAGGGGGCTGGGGCTACACCTTC. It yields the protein CASSSTSTGGWGYTF.

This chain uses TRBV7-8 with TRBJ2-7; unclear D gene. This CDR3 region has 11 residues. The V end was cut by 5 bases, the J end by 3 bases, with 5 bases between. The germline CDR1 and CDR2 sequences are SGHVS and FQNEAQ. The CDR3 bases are TGTGCCAGCAGCCCCAGCTACGAGCAGTACTTC. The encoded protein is CASSPSYEQYF.

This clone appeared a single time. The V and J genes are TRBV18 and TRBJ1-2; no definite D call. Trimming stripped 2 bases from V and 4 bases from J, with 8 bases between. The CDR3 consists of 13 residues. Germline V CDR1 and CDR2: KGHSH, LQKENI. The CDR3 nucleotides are TGTGCCAGCTCACCAGACACACTCTATGGCTACACCTTC. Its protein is CASSPDTLYGYTF.

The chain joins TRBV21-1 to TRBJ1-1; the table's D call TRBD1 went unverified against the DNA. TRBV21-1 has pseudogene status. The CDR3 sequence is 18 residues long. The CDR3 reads CASSKSFRTGLANTEAFF. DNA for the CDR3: TGTGCCAGCAGCAAATCCTTCAGGACAGGACTTGCGAACACTGAAGCTTTCTTT.

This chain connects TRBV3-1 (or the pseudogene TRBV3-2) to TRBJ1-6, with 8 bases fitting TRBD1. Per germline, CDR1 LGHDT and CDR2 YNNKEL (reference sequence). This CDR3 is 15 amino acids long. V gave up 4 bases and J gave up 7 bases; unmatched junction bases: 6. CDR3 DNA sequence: TGTGCCAGCAGCCCGGGGACAGGTATCAATTCACCCCTCCACTTT. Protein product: CASSPGTGINSPLHF.

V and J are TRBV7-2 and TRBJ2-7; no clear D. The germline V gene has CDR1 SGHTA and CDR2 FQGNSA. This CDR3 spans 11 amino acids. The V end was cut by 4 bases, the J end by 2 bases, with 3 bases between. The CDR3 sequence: CASSSAYEQYF. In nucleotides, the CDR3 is TGTGCCAGCAGCTCAGCCTACGAGCAGTACTTC.

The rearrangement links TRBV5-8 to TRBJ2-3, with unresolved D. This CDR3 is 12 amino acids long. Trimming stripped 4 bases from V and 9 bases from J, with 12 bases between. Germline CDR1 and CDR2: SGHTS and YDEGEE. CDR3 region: CASSAGSTTQYF. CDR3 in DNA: TGTGCCAGCAGCGCCGGGTCGACCACGCAGTATTTT.

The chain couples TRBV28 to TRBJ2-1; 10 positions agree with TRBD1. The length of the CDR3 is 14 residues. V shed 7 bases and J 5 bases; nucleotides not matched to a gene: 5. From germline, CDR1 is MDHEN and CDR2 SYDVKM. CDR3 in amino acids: CASTMGQGNNEQFF. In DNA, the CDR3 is TGTGCCAGCACTATGGGACAGGGGAACAATGAGCAGTTCTTC.

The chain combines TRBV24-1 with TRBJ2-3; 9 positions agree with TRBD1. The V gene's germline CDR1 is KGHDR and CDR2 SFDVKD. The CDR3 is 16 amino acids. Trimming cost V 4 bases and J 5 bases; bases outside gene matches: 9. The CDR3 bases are TGTGCCACCAGTGACCCTGGGACAGGGCGACAAGATACGCAGTATTTT. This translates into CATSDPGTGRQDTQYF.

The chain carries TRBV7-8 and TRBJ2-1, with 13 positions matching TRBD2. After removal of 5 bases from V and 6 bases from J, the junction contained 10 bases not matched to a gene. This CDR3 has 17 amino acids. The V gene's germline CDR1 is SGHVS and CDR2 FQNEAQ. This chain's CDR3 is CASSPRGLAGRGNEQFF. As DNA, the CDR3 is TGTGCCAGCAGCCCCCGGGGACTAGCGGGAAGAGGCAATGAGCAGTTCTTC.

This chain's CDR3 is CASSFPGTGVGYGYTF. The CDR3 region has the DNA TGTGCCAGCAGTTTTCCGGGGACAGGGGTGGGGTATGGCTACACCTTC. The V and J genes are TRBV28 and TRBJ1-2; TRBD1 matches at 10 bases. CDR3 length equals 16 residues. Germline V gene data show CDR1 as MDHEN and CDR2 as SYDVKM. After removal of 3 bases from V and 5 bases from J, the junction contained 9 bases not matched to a gene.

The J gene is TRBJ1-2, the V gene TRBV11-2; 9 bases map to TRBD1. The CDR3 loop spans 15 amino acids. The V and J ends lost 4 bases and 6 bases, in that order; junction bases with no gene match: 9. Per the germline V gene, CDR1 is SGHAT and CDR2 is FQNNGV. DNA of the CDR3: TGTGCCAGCAGCTCAAGAGGGACAGGGTTAGATGGCTACACCTTC. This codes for CASSSRGTGLDGYTF.

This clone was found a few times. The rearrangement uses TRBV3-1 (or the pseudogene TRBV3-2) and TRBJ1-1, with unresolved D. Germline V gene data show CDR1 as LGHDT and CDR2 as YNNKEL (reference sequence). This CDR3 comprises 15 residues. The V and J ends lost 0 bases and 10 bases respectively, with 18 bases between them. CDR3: CASSQDRGRFRGAFF. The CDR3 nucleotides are TGTGCCAGCAGCCAAGACCGGGGAAGGTTTCGAGGAGCTTTCTTT.

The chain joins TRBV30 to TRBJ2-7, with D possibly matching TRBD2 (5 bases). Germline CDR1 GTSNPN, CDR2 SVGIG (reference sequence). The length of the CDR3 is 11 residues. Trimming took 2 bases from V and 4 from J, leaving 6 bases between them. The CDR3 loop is CAWSKRYEQYF. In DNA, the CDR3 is TGTGCCTGGAGTAAGCGGTACGAGCAGTACTTC. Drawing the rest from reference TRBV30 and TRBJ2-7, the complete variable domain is SQTIHQWPATLVQPVGSPLSLECTVEGTSNPNLYWYRQAAGRGLQLLFYSVGIGQISSEVPQNLSASRPQDRQFILSSKKLLLSDSGFYLCAWSKRYEQYFGPGTRLTVT.

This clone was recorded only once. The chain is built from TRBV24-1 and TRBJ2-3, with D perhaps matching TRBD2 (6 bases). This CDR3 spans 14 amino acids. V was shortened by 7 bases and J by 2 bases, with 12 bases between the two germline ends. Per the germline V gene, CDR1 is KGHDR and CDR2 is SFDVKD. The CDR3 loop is CATSQGLPTDTQYF. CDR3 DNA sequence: TGTGCCACCAGCCAGGGACTGCCCACAGATACGCAGTATTTT.

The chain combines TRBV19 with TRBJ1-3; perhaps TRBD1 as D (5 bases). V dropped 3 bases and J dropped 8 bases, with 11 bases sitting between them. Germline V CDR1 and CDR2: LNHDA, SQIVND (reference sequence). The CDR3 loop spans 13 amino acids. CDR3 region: CASSIRVSDTIYF. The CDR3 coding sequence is TGTGCCAGTAGTATCAGGGTTTCGGACACCATATATTTT.

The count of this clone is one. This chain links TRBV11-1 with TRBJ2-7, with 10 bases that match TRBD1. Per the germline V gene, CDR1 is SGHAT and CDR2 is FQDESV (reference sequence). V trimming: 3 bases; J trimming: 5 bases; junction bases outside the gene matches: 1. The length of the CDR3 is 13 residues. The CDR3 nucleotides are TGTGCCAGCAGCTTTGACAGGGGGCACGAGCAGTACTTC. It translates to CASSFDRGHEQYF. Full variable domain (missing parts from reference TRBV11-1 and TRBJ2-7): EAEVAQSPRYKITEKSQAVAFWCDPISGHATLYWYRQILGQGPELLVQFQDESVVDDSQLPKDRFSAERLKGVDSTLKIQPAELGDSAMYLCASSFDRGHEQYFGPGTRLTVT.